The entry below describes one T cell receptor (beta chain). Its antigen is currently unknown. TCRdb keeps only in-frame clones here, not all; method: immunoSEQ multiplex PCR. The sample gives approximately 150,000 clones, around 83% of which show up once; approximately 5.4% is in the top ten. The entry originates in a study of T cell responses to AZD1222 COVID-19 vaccine. Study-wide results and limits: Increased Spike-specific TCR breadth and depth were observed after two AZD1222 doses.

The V end was cut by 2 bases, the J end by 5 bases, with 15 bases between. CDR1 is MNHEY and CDR2 is SMNVEV in the germline V gene (reference sequence). This CDR3 contains 16 residues. V gene TRBV27 combines with J gene TRBJ1-4; a weak D match, TRBD1 (6 bases). This clonotype originated in an adult who received the AZD1222 COVID-19 vaccine. Material: peripheral blood, obtained 28 days after the second AZD1222 dose. The CDR3 bases are TGTGCCAGCAGTTTAGCGTTCTTCGGGGGCAATGAAAAACTGTTTTTT. Residues: CASSLAFFGGNEKLFF. Filled out from reference TRBV27 and TRBJ1-4, the complete variable domain reads EAQVTQNPRYLITVTGKKLTVTCSQNMNHEYMSWYRQDPGLGLRQIYYSMNVEVTDKGDVPEGYKVSRKEKRNFPLILESPSPNQTSLYFCASSLAFFGGNEKLFFGSGTQLSVL.